What follows is one TCR beta chain and its context. These data are taken from a study of T cell responses to AZD1222 COVID-19 vaccine. Sequencing was performed with immunoSEQ multiplex PCR; in TCRdb, only in-frame clones are kept and a portion is missing. Here the sample spans roughly 80,000 clones, around 90% being singletons. The CDR3 is 16 residues long. CDR1 and CDR2 (germline): MGHDK, SYGVNS. V trimming: 6 bases; J trimming: 6 bases; junction bases outside the gene matches: 10. The gene calls are TRBV25-1 and TRBJ2-7, with 14 nucleotides matching TRBD2. The receptor's source is an adult in good health. The sequencing used peripheral blood, collected on day 0 of MenACWY control vaccination. The CDR3 DNA follows: TGTGCCAGCAGACCCCCGGGACTAGCGGGAGCCGGCGAGCAGTACTTC. This codes for CASRPPGLAGAGEQYF.